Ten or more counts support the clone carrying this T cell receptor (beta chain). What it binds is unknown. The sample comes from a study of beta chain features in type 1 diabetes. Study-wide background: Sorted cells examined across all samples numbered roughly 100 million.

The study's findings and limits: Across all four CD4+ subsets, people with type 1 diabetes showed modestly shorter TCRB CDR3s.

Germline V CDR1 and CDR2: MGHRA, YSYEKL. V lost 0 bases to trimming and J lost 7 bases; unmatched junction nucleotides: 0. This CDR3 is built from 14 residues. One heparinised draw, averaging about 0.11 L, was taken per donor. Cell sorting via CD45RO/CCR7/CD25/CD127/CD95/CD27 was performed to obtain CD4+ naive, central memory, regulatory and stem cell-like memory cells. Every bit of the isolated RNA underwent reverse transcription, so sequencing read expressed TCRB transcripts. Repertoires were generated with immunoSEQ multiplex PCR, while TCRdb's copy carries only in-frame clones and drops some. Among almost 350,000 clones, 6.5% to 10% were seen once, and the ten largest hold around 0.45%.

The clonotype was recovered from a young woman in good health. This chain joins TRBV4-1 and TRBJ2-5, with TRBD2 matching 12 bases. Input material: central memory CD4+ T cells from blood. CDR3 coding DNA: TGCGCCAGCAGCCAAGAGGGACTAGCGGGGACCCAGTACTTC. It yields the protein CASSQEGLAGTQYF.